This T cell receptor (beta chain) appears in the sequencing data of a study of OX40 agonist ivuxolimab in advanced cancers. Study-wide results and limits: It was also the case that some nonresponders had low normalized T-cell clonal expansion.

Note on this clone: Its target is unknown.

Cycle 7 day 1, cycle 4 day 1, and baseline were the timepoints at which blood was sampled. Assay: immunoSEQ multiplex PCR; the TCRdb copy retains only in-frame clones and omits some. The repertoire has fewer than 85,000 clones, roughly 86% of them found once; the top ten carry about 1%. The clonotype originates from an adult with an advanced solid tumor such as melanoma, head and neck, liver or kidney cancer. The sample consisted of CD4+ or CD8+ T cells sorted from blood, taken in a trial of the OX40 agonist ivuxolimab.

CDR3 nucleotides: TGTGCCAGCAGTTTATCAAAACGGGGGTGGGGCACAGATACGCAGTATTTT. Translation gives CASSLSKRGWGTDTQYF. V and J are TRBV27 and TRBJ2-3; the D gene is possibly TRBD2 (6 bases). The CDR3 covers 17 residues. Germline CDR1 MNHEY, CDR2 SMNVEV (reference sequence). The V end was cut by 0 bases, the J end by 1 base, with 14 bases between.